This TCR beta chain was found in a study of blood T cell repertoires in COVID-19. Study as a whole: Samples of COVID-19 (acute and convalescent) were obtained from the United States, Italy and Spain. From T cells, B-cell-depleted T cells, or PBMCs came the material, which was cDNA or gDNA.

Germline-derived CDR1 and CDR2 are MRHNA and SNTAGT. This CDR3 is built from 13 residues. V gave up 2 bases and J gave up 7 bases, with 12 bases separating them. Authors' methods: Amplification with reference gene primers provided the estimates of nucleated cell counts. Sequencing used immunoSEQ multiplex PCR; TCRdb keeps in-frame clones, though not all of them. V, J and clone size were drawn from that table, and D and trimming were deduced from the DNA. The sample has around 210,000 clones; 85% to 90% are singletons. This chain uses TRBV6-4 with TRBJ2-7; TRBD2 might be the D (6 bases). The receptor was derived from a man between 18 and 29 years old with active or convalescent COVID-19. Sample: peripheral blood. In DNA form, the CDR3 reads TGTGCCAGCAGTGACGGCTTTGGAGGGGAGCAGTACTTC. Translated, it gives CASSDGFGGEQYF.